This T cell receptor beta chain was retrieved from a study of OX40 agonist ivuxolimab in advanced cancers. At the level of the study: Earlier anti-PD-1, anti-PD-L1 or anti-CTLA-4 therapy was permitted; roughly 37% had received some.

About this clone: Its antigen remains unidentified.

This CDR3 has 15 residues. Germline V gene sequence: CDR1 SGHRS, CDR2 YFSETQ. Trimming took 3 bases from V and 4 from J; bases not matched to a gene: 6. The data were produced by immunoSEQ multiplex PCR, yet TCRdb's version contains in-frame clones alone and is incomplete. Counted here are 72,000 or so clones, 81% occurring once; the ten biggest clones make up 5%. Study findings and constraints: CD8+ T cells showed, on average, more clonal expansion than CD4+ cells.

This chain joins TRBV5-1 and TRBJ2-5; TRBD2 aligns across 10 bases. The sample in question was CD4+ or CD8+ T cells sorted from blood, obtained in a trial of the OX40 agonist ivuxolimab. This clonotype was obtained from an adult with an advanced solid tumor such as melanoma, head and neck, liver or kidney cancer. The CDR3 reads CASSSPWTSGETQYF. In DNA form, the CDR3 reads TGCGCCAGCAGCTCTCCATGGACTAGCGGAGAGACCCAGTACTTC.